Listed below are T cell receptor beta chains from one sample, sequenced in a study of CD8 T cells in Susac syndrome. TCRdb reanalysed the immunoSEQ multiplex PCR reads using MiXCR and keeps one entry per CDR3 protein. The table includes about 150,000 distinct CDR3 sequences, approximately 95% detected once. Input material: CD8+ T cells from PBMCs. These receptor sequences come from a human donor with Susac syndrome. CDR3s include the opening cysteine and the closing phenylalanine or tryptophan. D genes are given only for firm matches. Rows may omit the clone size; those that give it use once, few, many or a size class.

j_call	clone_size	d_call	v_call	cdr3_nt	cdr3_aa
TRBJ2-2	-	-	TRBV14	TGTGCCAGCAGCCAAGAACGAGGGAGGTACACCGGGGAGCTGTTTTTT	CASSQERGRYTGELFF
TRBJ2-7	-	TRBD2	TRBV4-1	TGCGCCAGCAGCCAGTTAGCGGGTGTGCCGGGGGAGCAGTACTTC	CASSQLAGVPGEQYF
TRBJ1-1	-	-	TRBV24-1	TGTGCCACCAGTGGGCCCCCTCTGGGGGGCGTACATGGGGGAACTGAAGCTTTCTTT	CATSGPPLGGVHGGTEAFF
TRBJ1-1	-	-	TRBV9	TGTGCCAGCAGCGTATGGGAGGCGACTGAAGCTTTCTTT	CASSVWEATEAFF
TRBJ2-1	few	TRBD2	TRBV5-6	TGTGCCAGCAGCCCCGGGCTAGCGGGAGCCTACAATGAGCAGTTCTTC	CASSPGLAGAYNEQFF
TRBJ2-1	-	TRBD2	TRBV9	TGTGCCAGCAGCGTATTCTCGGGACTAGCGGGAGATGGGGAGCAGTTCTTC	CASSVFSGLAGDGEQFF
TRBJ2-3	-	-	TRBV29-1	TGCAGCGTTGAAGGGCCACAGGGCAGGAGCACAGATACGCAGTATTTT	CSVEGPQGRSTDTQYF
TRBJ2-3	-	-	TRBV6-2/TRBV6-3	TGTGCCAGCAGTTCCTCATTTAGCACAGATACGCAGTATTTT	CASSSSFSTDTQYF
TRBJ2-2	-	-	TRBV27	TGTGCCAGCAGTTTTCCGGCGACGGGCGCCGGGGAGCTGTTTTTT	CASSFPATGAGELFF
TRBJ2-3	-	TRBD1	TRBV7-3	TGTGCCAGCAGCAACGGACAGGGGATGACAGATACGCAGTATTTT	CASSNGQGMTDTQYF
TRBJ1-2	-	-	TRBV12-3/TRBV12-4	TGTGCCAGCAACCCGGGTCGGGCAGAGGATGGCTACACCTTC	CASNPGRAEDGYTF
TRBJ2-1	-	TRBD2	TRBV13	TGTGCCAGCAGCTTAGGGCTAGCGGTTCTGTTCTTC	CASSLGLAVLFF
TRBJ2-7	-	-	TRBV11-2	TGTGCCAGCAGCTTCGAACAGGGCCCAGGATGGGTGCAGTACTTC	CASSFEQGPGWVQYF
TRBJ1-2	-	-	TRBV19	TGTGCCAGTAGGTCTGACGATGGCTACACCTTC	CASRSDDGYTF
TRBJ2-1	once	TRBD1	TRBV7-3	TGTGCCAGCAGCTTAATGGACAGGGGTACCGTAAGCTCCTACAATGAGCAGTTCTTC	CASSLMDRGTVSSYNEQFF
TRBJ2-2	-	-	TRBV9	TGTGCCAGCAGCCCCTTTAGCAGGGGTGACACCGGGGAGCTGTTTTTT	CASSPFSRGDTGELFF
TRBJ2-7	-	-	TRBV7-9	TGTGCCAGCAGACCCATAGAGGGCGAGCAGTACTTC	CASRPIEGEQYF
TRBJ2-5	few	TRBD2	TRBV4-1	TGCGCCAGCAGCCAAGTTCAGGGAGGGGAGACCCAGTACTTC	CASSQVQGGETQYF
TRBJ2-5	-	TRBD1	TRBV18	TGTGCCAGCTCACCTTCACGACAGGGAACCTTAGAGACCCAGTACTTC	CASSPSRQGTLETQYF
TRBJ2-1	-	-	TRBV7-6	TGTGCCAGCAGCTTATACAGCCCTTCCTACAATGAGCAGTTCTTC	CASSLYSPSYNEQFF
TRBJ2-4	-	-	TRBV6-5	TGTGCCAGCAGTTACTTCCTCAAGGGGTCCAAAAACATTCAGTACTTC	CASSYFLKGSKNIQYF
TRBJ2-1	-	TRBD2	TRBV12-3/TRBV12-4	TGTGCCAGCACCGGAGCGGTGGCGGGAGTGGGTAATGAGCAGTTCTTC	CASTGAVAGVGNEQFF
TRBJ1-2	-	TRBD1	TRBV29-1	TGCAGCGACCACAGGGGTCTATATGGCTACACCTTC	CSDHRGLYGYTF
TRBJ1-2	-	TRBD1	TRBV4-1	TGCGCCAGCAGCCGGTACGACCGGGACAGGGAAGGCTACACCTTC	CASSRYDRDREGYTF
TRBJ2-5	-	TRBD1	TRBV7-6	TGTGCCCAGGGGGTGGAGACCCAGTACTTC	CAQGVETQYF
TRBJ2-1	-	TRBD2	TRBV5-1	TGCGCCAGCAGCTCCGGGACTAGCGTCGATGAGCAGTTCTTC	CASSSGTSVDEQFF
TRBJ1-5	-	-	TRBV27	TGTGCCAGCAGTTTATTACCGCCACAGGTTCAGCCCCAGCATTTT	CASSLLPPQVQPQHF
TRBJ2-1	-	TRBD2	TRBV7-6	TGTGCCAGCAGCCTCAGGACTAGCGGGACTGGTAATGAGCAGTTCTTC	CASSLRTSGTGNEQFF
TRBJ2-2	-	-	TRBV12-3/TRBV12-4	TGTGCCAGCAGCCTTCGGGGGGCAATCGGGGAGCTGTTTTTT	CASSLRGAIGELFF
TRBJ2-1	-	TRBD2	TRBV7-2	TGTGCCAGCAGCTTACAGCGGGAGTATAATGAGCAGTTCTTC	CASSLQREYNEQFF
TRBJ2-1	-	TRBD2	TRBV9	TGTGCCAGCAGCTCTAGCGGGAACCGGGATGAGCAGTTCTTC	CASSSSGNRDEQFF
TRBJ2-7	-	TRBD2	TRBV4-1	TGCGCCAGCAGCTCCCCCGGGACTAGCGGAACCTACGAGCAGTACTTC	CASSSPGTSGTYEQYF
TRBJ2-3	-	-	TRBV28	TGTGCCAGCAGCTTACAGGGGGGGATAGATACGCAGTATTTT	CASSLQGGIDTQYF
TRBJ1-4	-	-	TRBV12-5	TGTGCTAGTGGTTTGGAGACAGTGCCGATAGAAAAACTGTTTTTT	CASGLETVPIEKLFF
TRBJ1-1	-	-	TRBV29-1	TGCAGCGTTGAGGGGGGGCAGGTGTTCGCTGAAGCTTTCTTT	CSVEGGQVFAEAFF
TRBJ2-5	-	TRBD1	TRBV28	TGTGCCATTGATGCTCGGGGGGGACAGGGGGCGAGGGAGACCCAGTACTTC	CAIDARGGQGARETQYF
TRBJ2-2	-	TRBD2	TRBV13	TGTGCCAGCAGCTCGCGGACTAGCGGGGAGCTGTTTTTT	CASSSRTSGELFF
TRBJ1-1	-	-	TRBV29-1	TGCAGCGTTGAGGAGAACACTGAAGCTTTCTTT	CSVEENTEAFF
TRBJ2-1	-	TRBD2	TRBV9	TGTGCCAGCAGCGCCCGACTGGTGGGAGGGAACAATGAGCAGTTCTTC	CASSARLVGGNNEQFF
TRBJ2-5	-	-	TRBV3-1	TGTGCCAGCAGGCCTACCGGGCTCAGAGGAGAGACCCAGTACTTC	CASRPTGLRGETQYF
TRBJ2-1	-	-	TRBV20-1	TGCAGTGCTAGAGATACGAGGTCGGAAATGAGCTCCTACAATGAGCAGTTCTTC	CSARDTRSEMSSYNEQFF
TRBJ2-7	-	-	TRBV27	TGTGCCAGCAGTTTTAGCTCGAAGGGCGGTGAGCAGTACTTC	CASSFSSKGGEQYF